This TCR beta chain is from a study of shared clonotypes between healthy human individuals. Overall study findings and caveats: How much donors shared clonotypes was expected to be affected by sequencing depth. The study sampled only blood, and tissue repertoires likely differ.

On this clone: The target antigen is unknown.

Replicate sorted-subset PCRs were loaded with about 0.2 ug DNA, 31,000 or so T cell genomes. Profiled with immunoSEQ multiplex PCR; TCRdb holds only in-frame clones, not every one. Among some 2,100,000 clones listed, 95% were seen once. A CD45RA-negative memory subset and a CD45RA+ naive subset were separated from the CD4+ cells. J was trimmed by 3 bases and V by 0 bases; bases with no gene match: 7. In germline, CDR1 is LNHNV, CDR2 YYDKDF (reference sequence). There are 17 residues in the CDR3. The source of this sequence is a man aged 18 to 35 in good health. This sequence joins TRBV15 and TRBJ2-1; 8 bases align to TRBD1. The sequenced material came from naive CD4+ T cells sorted from blood. The sample's subset: CD45RA+ positively selected. The CDR3 region is CATSRDQVGQGYNEQFF. CDR3 nucleotide sequence: TGTGCCACCAGCAGAGATCAGGTCGGACAGGGCTACAATGAGCAGTTCTTC.